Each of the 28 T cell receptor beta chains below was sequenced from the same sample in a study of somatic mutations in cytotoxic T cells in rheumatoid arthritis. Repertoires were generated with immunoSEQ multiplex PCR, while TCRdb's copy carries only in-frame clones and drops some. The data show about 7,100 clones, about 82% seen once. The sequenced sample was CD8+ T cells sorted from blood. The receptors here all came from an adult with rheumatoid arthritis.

The CDR3 DNA reads as TGTGCCAGCAGCGAGACGGTATACACCGGGGCCAACGTCCTGACTTTC. Translating it yields CASSETVYTGANVLTF. The chain carries TRBV9 and TRBJ2-6, with D unresolved. Germline values: CDR1 SGDLS, CDR2 YYNGEE. This CDR3 contains 16 residues. With 3 bases removed from V and 4 bases from J, the gap between germline ends came to 14 bases.

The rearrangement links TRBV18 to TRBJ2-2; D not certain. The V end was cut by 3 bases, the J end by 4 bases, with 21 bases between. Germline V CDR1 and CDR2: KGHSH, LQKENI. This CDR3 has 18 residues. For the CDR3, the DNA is TGTGCCAGCTCACCGAGGAGCTCATCCCTAAAAATCACCGGGGAGCTGTTTTTT. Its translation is CASSPRSSSLKITGELFF.

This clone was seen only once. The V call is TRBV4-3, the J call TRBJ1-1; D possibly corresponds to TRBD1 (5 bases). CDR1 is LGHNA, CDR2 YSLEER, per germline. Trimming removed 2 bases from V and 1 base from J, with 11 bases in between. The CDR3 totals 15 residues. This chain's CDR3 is CASSQRGRTNTEAFF. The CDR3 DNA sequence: TGCGCCAGCAGCCAACGGGGCAGAACGAACACTGAAGCTTTCTTT.

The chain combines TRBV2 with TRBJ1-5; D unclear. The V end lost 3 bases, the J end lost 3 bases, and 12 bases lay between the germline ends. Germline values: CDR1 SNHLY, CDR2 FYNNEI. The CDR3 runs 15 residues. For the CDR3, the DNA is TGTGCCAGCAGTGATGGACGGAATAACAATCAGCCCCAGCATTTT. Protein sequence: CASSDGRNNNQPQHF. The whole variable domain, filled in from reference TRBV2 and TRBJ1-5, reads EPEVTQTPSHQVTQMGQEVILRCVPISNHLYFYWYRQILGQKVEFLVSFYNNEISEKSEIFDDQFSVERPDGSNFTLKIRSTKLEDSAMYFCASSDGRNNNQPQHFGDGTRLSIL.

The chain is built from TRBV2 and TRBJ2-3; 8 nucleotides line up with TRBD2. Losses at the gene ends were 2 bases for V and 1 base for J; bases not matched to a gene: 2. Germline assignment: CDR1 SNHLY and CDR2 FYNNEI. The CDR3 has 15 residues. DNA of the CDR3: TGTGCCAGCAGTGAATGGCGGGGGGGCACAGATACGCAGTATTTT. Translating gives CASSEWRGGTDTQYF.

The CDR3, as DNA: TGCGCCAGCAGCCAAGATAGGAGCCTCTCTGGGGCCAACGTCCTGACTTTC. Its translation: CASSQDRSLSGANVLTF. This sequence joins TRBV4-1 and TRBJ2-6, with D unclear. The length of the CDR3 is 17 residues. The germline gives CDR1 MGHRA, CDR2 YSYEKL. V was clipped by 0 bases and J by 0 bases, with 9 bases between them.

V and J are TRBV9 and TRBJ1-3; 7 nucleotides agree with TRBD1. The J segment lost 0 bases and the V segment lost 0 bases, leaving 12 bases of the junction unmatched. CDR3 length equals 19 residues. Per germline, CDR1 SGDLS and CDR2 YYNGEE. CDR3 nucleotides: TGTGCCAGCAGCGTAGTTGAAGGGGGCAACCCATCCTCTGGAAACACCATATATTTT. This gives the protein CASSVVEGGNPSSGNTIYF.

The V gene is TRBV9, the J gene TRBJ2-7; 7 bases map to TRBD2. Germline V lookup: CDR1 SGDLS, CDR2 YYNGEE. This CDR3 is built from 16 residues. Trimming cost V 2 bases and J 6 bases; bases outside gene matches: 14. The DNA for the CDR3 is TGTGCCAGCAGCGTCTCTGTCCGCGGGGGTCGGGGCGAGCAGTACTTC. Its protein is CASSVSVRGGRGEQYF.

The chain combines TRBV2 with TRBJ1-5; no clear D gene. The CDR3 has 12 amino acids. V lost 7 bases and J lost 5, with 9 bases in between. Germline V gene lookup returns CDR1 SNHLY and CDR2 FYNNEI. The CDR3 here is CASTLDDQPQHF. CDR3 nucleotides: TGTGCCAGCACCCTGGACGATCAGCCCCAGCATTTT.

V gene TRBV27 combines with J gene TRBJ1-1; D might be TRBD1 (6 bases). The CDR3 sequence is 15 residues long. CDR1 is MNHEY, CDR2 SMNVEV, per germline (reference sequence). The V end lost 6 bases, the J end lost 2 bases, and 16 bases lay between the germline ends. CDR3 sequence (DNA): TGTGCCAGCAGGAAAACAGGGACAACAAACACTGAAGCTTTCTTT. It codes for CASRKTGTTNTEAFF.

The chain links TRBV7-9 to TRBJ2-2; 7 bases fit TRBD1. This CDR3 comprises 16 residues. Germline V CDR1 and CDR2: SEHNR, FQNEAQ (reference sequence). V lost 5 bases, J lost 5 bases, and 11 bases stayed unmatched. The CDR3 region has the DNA TGTGCCAGCAGCCTTAGACAGGGAATTACGACCGGGGAGCTGTTTTTT. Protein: CASSLRQGITTGELFF.

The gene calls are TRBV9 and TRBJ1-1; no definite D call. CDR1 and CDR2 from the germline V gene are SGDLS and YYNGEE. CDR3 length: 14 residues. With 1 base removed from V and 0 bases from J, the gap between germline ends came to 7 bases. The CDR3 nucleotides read TGTGCCAGCAGCGTATATCAGGTGAACACTGAAGCTTTCTTT. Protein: CASSVYQVNTEAFF.

This CDR3 reads CASSPRGGGNEQFF. DNA for the CDR3: TGTGCCAGCAGCCCCCGGGGGGGAGGCAATGAGCAGTTCTTC. The genes are TRBV7-3 and TRBJ2-1; TRBD2 matches 8 bases. After removal of 5 bases from V and 6 bases from J, the junction contained 6 bases not matched to a gene. Per the germline V gene, CDR1 is SGHTA and CDR2 is FQGTGA. The CDR3 contains 14 residues.

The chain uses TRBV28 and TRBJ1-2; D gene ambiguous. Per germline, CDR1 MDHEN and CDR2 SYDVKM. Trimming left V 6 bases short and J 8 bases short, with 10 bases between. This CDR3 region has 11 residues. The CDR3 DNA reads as TGTGCCAGCAGGCAACTGGGAGGCTACACCTTC. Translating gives CASRQLGGYTF.

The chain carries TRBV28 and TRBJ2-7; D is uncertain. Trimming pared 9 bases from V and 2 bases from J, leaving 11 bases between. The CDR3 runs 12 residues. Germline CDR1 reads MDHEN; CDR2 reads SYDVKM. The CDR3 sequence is CASSVLTYEQYF. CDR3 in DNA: TGTGCCAGTTCGGTCTTAACCTACGAGCAGTACTTC.

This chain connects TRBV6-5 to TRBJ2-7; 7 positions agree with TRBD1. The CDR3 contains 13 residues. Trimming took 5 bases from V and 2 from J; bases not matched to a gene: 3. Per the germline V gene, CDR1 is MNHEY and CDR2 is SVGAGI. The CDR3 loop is CASSEGTAYEQYF. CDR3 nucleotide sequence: TGTGCCAGCAGTGAGGGGACAGCCTACGAGCAGTACTTC.

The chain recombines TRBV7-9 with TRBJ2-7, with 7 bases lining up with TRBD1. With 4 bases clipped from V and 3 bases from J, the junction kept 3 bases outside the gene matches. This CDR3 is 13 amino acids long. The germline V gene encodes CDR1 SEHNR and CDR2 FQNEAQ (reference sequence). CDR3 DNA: TGTGCCAGCAGCTCGGGACAGTACTACGAGCAGTACGTC. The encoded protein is CASSSGQYYEQYV.

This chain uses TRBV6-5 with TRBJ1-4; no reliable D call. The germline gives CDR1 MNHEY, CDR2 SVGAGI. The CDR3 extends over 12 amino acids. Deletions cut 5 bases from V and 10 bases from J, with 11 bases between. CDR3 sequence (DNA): TGTGCCAGCAGTCAAACCAGCGGAAAACTGTTTTTT. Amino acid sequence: CASSQTSGKLFF.

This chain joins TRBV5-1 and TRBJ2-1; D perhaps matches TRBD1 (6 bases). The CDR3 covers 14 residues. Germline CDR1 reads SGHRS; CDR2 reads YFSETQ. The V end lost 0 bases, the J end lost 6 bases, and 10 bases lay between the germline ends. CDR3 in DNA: TGCGCCAGCAGCTTGGACAGGGCGGGCAATGAGCAGTTCTTC. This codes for CASSLDRAGNEQFF.

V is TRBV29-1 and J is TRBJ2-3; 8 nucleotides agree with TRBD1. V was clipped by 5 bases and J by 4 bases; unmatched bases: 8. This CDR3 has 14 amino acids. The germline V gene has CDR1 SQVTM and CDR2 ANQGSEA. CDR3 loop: CSVFPDRAPDTQYF. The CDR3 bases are TGCAGCGTTTTCCCGGACAGGGCCCCAGATACGCAGTATTTT.

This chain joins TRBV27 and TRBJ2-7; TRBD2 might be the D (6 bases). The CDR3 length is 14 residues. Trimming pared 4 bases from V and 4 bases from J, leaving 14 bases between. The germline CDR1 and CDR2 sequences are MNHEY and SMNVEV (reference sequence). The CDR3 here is CASSSGVSRYEQYF. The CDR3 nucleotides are TGTGCCAGCAGTTCGGGAGTTAGCCGATACGAGCAGTACTTC.

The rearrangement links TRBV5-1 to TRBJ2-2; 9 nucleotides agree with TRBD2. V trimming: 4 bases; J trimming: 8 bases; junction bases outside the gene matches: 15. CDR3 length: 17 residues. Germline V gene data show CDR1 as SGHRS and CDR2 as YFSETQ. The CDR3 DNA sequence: TGCGCCAGCAGCCCTACAATAGCGGGGGACCCACCGGGGGAGCTGTTTTTT. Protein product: CASSPTIAGDPPGELFF.

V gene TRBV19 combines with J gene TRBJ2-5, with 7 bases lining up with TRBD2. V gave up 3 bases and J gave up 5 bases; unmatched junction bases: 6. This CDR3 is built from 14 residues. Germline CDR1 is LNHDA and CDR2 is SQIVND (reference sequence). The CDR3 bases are TGTGCCAGTAGTATGGGGGGGACGGGGGAGACCCAGTACTTC. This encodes CASSMGGTGETQYF.

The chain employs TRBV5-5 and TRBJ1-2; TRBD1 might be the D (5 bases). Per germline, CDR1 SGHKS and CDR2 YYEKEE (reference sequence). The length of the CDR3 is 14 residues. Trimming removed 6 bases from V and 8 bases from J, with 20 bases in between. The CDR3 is CASTPGGAGSGYTF. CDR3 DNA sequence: TGTGCCAGCACCCCCGGCGGGGCAGGGAGCGGCTACACCTTC. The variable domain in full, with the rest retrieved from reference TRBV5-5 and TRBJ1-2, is DAGVTQSPTHLIKTRGQQVTLRCSPISGHKSVSWYQQVLGQGPQFIFQYYEKEERGRGNFPDRFSARQFPNYSSELNVNALLLGDSALYLCASTPGGAGSGYTFGSGTRLTVV.

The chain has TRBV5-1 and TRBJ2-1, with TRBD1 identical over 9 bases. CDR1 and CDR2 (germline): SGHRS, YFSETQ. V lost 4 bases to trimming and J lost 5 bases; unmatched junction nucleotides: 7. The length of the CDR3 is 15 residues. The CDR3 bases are TGCGCCAGCAGCCCCACCGGGACAGGGAACAATGAGCAGTTCTTC. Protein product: CASSPTGTGNNEQFF.

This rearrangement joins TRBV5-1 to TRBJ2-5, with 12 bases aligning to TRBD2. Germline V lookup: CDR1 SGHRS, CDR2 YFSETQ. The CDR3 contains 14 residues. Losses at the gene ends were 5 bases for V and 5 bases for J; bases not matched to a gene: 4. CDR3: CASSGTSGWETQYF. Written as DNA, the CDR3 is TGCGCCAGCAGTGGGACTAGCGGGTGGGAGACCCAGTACTTC.

CDR3 region: CASSQEPPGEETQYF. DNA for the CDR3: TGTGCCAGCAGCCAAGAACCCCCCGGGGAAGAGACCCAGTACTTC. The chain recombines TRBV7-8 with TRBJ2-5, with D possibly TRBD2 on 5 matching bases. The length of the CDR3 is 15 residues. Trimming left V 5 bases short and J 3 bases short, with 16 bases between. CDR1 is SGHVS, CDR2 FQNEAQ, per germline.

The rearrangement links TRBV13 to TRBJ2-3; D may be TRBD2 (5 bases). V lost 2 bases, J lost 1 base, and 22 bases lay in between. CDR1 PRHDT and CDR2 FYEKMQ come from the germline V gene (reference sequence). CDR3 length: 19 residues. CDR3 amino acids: CASSLRRQADQRRTDTQYF. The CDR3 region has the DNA TGTGCCAGCAGCTTAAGGAGGCAAGCGGATCAGCGGCGCACAGATACGCAGTATTTT.